Listed here are 27 T cell receptor beta chains from one sample, sequenced in a study of breast tumors, draining lymph nodes, adjacent tissues. TCRdb passed the multiplex PCR reads through MiXCR, listing each CDR3 protein once. Here the sample spans under 150,000 distinct CDR3 sequences, 20% to 25% being singletons. Samples came from axillary lymph nodes draining the breast cancer. Source material: axillary lymph node tissue. The receptors were gathered from a female donor with breast cancer. Some clones in this sample may be carry-over from other donors' samples.

This clonotype was found many times. The chain has TRBV20-1 and TRBJ2-3, with a possible D match to TRBD1 (5 bases). CDR1 is DFQATT, CDR2 SNEGSKA, per germline (reference sequence). V lost 4 bases to trimming and J lost 2 bases, with 16 bases between them. This CDR3 contains 15 residues. CDR3: CSAKMDTSHTDTQYF. The DNA of the CDR3 is TGCAGTGCTAAAATGGACACCTCTCACACAGATACGCAGTATTTT.

The chain carries TRBV28 and TRBJ1-5; no clear D. CDR3 length: 14 residues. V was pared by 7 bases and J by 0 bases, with 10 bases between. CDR1 is MDHEN and CDR2 is SYDVKM in the germline V gene. Written as DNA, the CDR3 is TGTGCCAGCAAACAATCTAATAGCAATCAGCCCCAGCATTTT. It yields the protein CASKQSNSNQPQHF.

The gene calls are TRBV28 and TRBJ2-1; 10 bases map to TRBD2. Germline assignment: CDR1 MDHEN and CDR2 SYDVKM. CDR3 length equals 17 residues. Trimming cost V 7 bases and J 4 bases; bases outside gene matches: 13. The CDR3 here is CASTPEGPAGGYNEQFF. In DNA, the CDR3 is TGTGCCAGCACCCCTGAGGGACCAGCGGGAGGGTACAATGAGCAGTTCTTC. Full variable domain (remainder filled in from reference TRBV28 and TRBJ2-1): DVKVTQSSRYLVKRTGEKVFLECVQDMDHENMFWYRQDPGLGLRLIYFSYDVKMKEKGDIPEGYSVSREKKERFSLILESASTNQTSMYLCASTPEGPAGGYNEQFFGPGTRLTVL.

A note on this clonotype: With a much larger clone just one base away, this may be a read error. Likely a read error: the CDR3 ends without its conserved phenylalanine or tryptophan. V and J are TRBV20-1 and TRBJ2-7; the match to TRBD2 covers 14 bases. This CDR3 has 13 amino acids. CDR1 and CDR2 (germline): DFQATT, SNEGSKA (reference sequence). The J segment lost 3 bases and the V segment lost 5 bases, leaving 0 bases of the junction unmatched. The CDR3 nucleotides read TGCAGTGCTGGACTAGCGGGGGGCTACGAGCAGTACTGC. Translating it yields CSAGLAGGYEQYC.

This clonotype was picked up many times. This chain joins TRBV27 and TRBJ2-2; D unclear. The CDR3 covers 16 residues. V lost 6 bases to trimming and J lost 3 bases, with 17 bases between them. CDR1 and CDR2 from the germline V gene are MNHEY and SMNVEV (reference sequence). For the CDR3, the DNA is TGTGCCAGCAGGAAGGGCACTCCTACCGACACCGGGGAGCTGTTTTTT. Its translation: CASRKGTPTDTGELFF.

This clonotype was picked up many times. The V and J genes are TRBV20-1 and TRBJ1-3, with 7 bases lining up with TRBD1. The J segment lost 0 bases and the V segment lost 6 bases, leaving 5 bases of the junction unmatched. This CDR3 is 14 amino acids long. Germline CDR1 reads DFQATT; CDR2 reads SNEGSKA (reference sequence). CDR3 bases: TGCAGTGCGCCGGACAGGTTCTCTGGAAACACCATATATTTT. Its translation: CSAPDRFSGNTIYF.

At least ten counts were recorded for this clonotype. The V gene is TRBV13, the J gene TRBJ1-4, with D hard to call. The germline V gene has CDR1 PRHDT and CDR2 FYEKMQ (reference sequence). The CDR3 extends over 15 amino acids. The V end lost 3 bases, the J end lost 4 bases, and 12 bases lay between the germline ends. CDR3 sequence: CASSFGRAVNEKLFF. CDR3 DNA sequence: TGTGCCAGCAGCTTTGGCCGGGCAGTTAATGAAAAACTGTTTTTT.

The gene calls are TRBV6-1 and TRBJ1-4; 7 nucleotides line up with TRBD1. This CDR3 is 14 amino acids long. With V trimmed by 6 bases and J by 7 bases, 8 bases remained unmatched. Germline V gene data show CDR1 as MNHNS and CDR2 as SASEGT. CDR3: CASSYRDSVEKLFF. Written as DNA, the CDR3 is TGTGCCAGCAGCTACCGGGACAGTGTTGAAAAACTGTTTTTT.

This clonotype has a count of ten or more. This chain uses TRBV7-3 with TRBJ2-2, with D tentatively TRBD1 (5 bases). This CDR3 has 11 residues. CDR1 and CDR2 from the germline V gene are SGHTA and FQGTGA. Trimming took 7 bases from V and 5 from J, leaving 5 bases between them. The CDR3 region is CASKGTGELFF. The CDR3 coding sequence is TGTGCCAGCAAGGGGACCGGGGAGCTGTTTTTT.

This clonotype was seen repeatedly, ten times or more. J is TRBJ1-6 and V is TRBV2, with 8 bases matching TRBD1. The V segment lost 9 bases and the J segment 9 bases; nucleotides outside the gene matches: 13. In germline, CDR1 is SNHLY, CDR2 FYNNEI. This CDR3 is 15 amino acids long. CDR3 region: CASHLGAGGSSPLHF. CDR3 bases: TGTGCCAGTCATCTAGGGGCAGGGGGCAGTTCACCCCTCCACTTT.

This clonotype was recorded at least ten times. This chain connects TRBV11-3 to TRBJ2-1, with D maybe TRBD2 (6 bases). The CDR3 totals 16 residues. Germline CDR1 reads SGHNT; CDR2 reads YENEEA. V was clipped by 5 bases and J by 0 bases, with 14 bases between them. This chain's CDR3 is CASSATGTPSYNEQFF. In DNA, the CDR3 is TGTGCCAGCAGCGCAACCGGGACTCCCTCCTACAATGAGCAGTTCTTC. The full variable domain, completed using reference TRBV11-3 and TRBJ2-1, is EAGVVQSPRYKIIEKKQPVAFWCNPISGHNTLYWYLQNLGQGPELLIRYENEEAVDDSQLPKDRFSAERLKGVDSTLKIQPAELGDSAVYLCASSATGTPSYNEQFFGPGTRLTVL.

This clonotype was observed many times. The chain employs TRBV19 and TRBJ2-7; D is uncertain. The CDR3 is 16 amino acids. Looked up from germline, CDR1 is LNHDA and CDR2 is SQIVND (reference sequence). Between the trimmed V and J ends, which lost 0 bases and 6 bases, there was a span of 18 bases. DNA of the CDR3: TGTGCCAGTAGTATAGATCGGAAGGCCACAGCCTCCGAGCAGTACTTC. Translated: CASSIDRKATASEQYF. Based on the CDR3 plus reference TRBV19 and TRBJ2-7, the full variable domain is DGGITQSPKYLFRKEGQNVTLSCEQNLNHDAMYWYRQDPGQGLRLIYYSQIVNDFQKGDIAEGYSVSREKKESFPLTVTSAQKNPTAFYLCASSIDRKATASEQYFGPGTRLTVT.

Ten or more counts support this clonotype. V gene TRBV5-5 combines with J gene TRBJ2-7; 8 bases fit TRBD1. V lost 1 base, J lost 3 bases, and 6 bases stayed unmatched. Germline assignment: CDR1 SGHKS and CDR2 YYEKEE (reference sequence). CDR3 size: 15 residues. The CDR3 DNA is TGTGCCAGCAGCTTGTCCCTGGGACAGGTCTACGAGCAGTACTTC. Amino acid sequence: CASSLSLGQVYEQYF.

The sample holds many counts of this clonotype. The chain links TRBV4-2 to TRBJ2-5; D gene ambiguous. This CDR3 has 16 residues. Germline-derived CDR1 and CDR2 are LGHNA and YNFKEQ. V was shortened by 0 bases and J by 1 base, with 12 bases between the two germline ends. In DNA form, the CDR3 reads TGTGCCAGCAGCCAAGAGGGAAGGCTCCCCCAAGAGACCCAGTACTTC. This sequence encodes CASSQEGRLPQETQYF.

This clonotype was observed a few times. J is TRBJ1-5 and V is TRBV28; a possible D gene is TRBD1 (6 bases). The CDR3 spans 15 residues. Germline CDR1 MDHEN, CDR2 SYDVKM. V lost 6 bases, J lost 2 bases, and 14 bases lay in between. The chain's CDR3 is CASRPQGQRNQPQHF. The DNA for the CDR3 is TGTGCCAGCAGGCCGCAGGGGCAGCGCAATCAGCCCCAGCATTTT.

This clonotype came up many times. The genes are TRBV6-1 and TRBJ1-5, with D perhaps matching TRBD1 (5 bases). The length of the CDR3 is 15 residues. The V and J ends lost 10 bases and 0 bases respectively, with 16 bases between them. Per germline, CDR1 MNHNS and CDR2 SASEGT. The CDR3: CATSWGQGSNQPQHF. Here the CDR3 DNA reads TGTGCCACCTCGTGGGGCCAGGGTAGCAATCAGCCCCAGCATTTT.

Only one count was recorded for this clonotype. A much larger clone differs by one base, so this may be a read error. This rearrangement joins TRBV19 to TRBJ2-7; 8 bases map to TRBD2. The CDR3 runs 15 residues. Germline values: CDR1 LNHDA, CDR2 SQIVND (reference sequence). V shed 4 bases and J 1 base; nucleotides not matched to a gene: 6. CDR3 in DNA: TGTGCCAGTAGTACAGAACTAGCGGTTTCCTACGAGCAGTACTTC. The encoded protein is CASSTELAVSYEQYF.

This clonotype occurred many times. The chain employs TRBV20-1 and TRBJ2-7, with D hard to call. From germline, CDR1 is DFQATT and CDR2 SNEGSKA (reference sequence). CDR3 size: 13 residues. Trimming took off 3 bases at V and 1 base at J, with 10 bases between the two ends. This chain's CDR3 is CSASLAASYEQYF. The CDR3 region has the DNA TGCAGTGCTAGTTTGGCAGCTTCCTACGAGCAGTACTTC.

In this sample, this clonotype turned up once. A much more abundant neighbour one base away suggests this may be a read error. The chain joins TRBV7-9 to TRBJ2-7, with 13 bases identical to TRBD2. After removal of 5 bases from V and 5 bases from J, the junction contained 6 bases not matched to a gene. Germline CDR1 is SEHNR and CDR2 is FQNEAQ (reference sequence). The CDR3 spans 15 residues. The CDR3 nucleotides read TGTGCCAGCAGCGCTGGACTAGCGGGAGCCGACGAGCAGTACTTC. Translating gives CASSAGLAGADEQYF.

This chain joins TRBV28 and TRBJ2-1; 10 bases map to TRBD2. In germline, CDR1 is MDHEN, CDR2 SYDVKM. V gave up 5 bases and J gave up 2 bases; unmatched junction bases: 3. This CDR3 is built from 15 residues. CDR3 bases: TGTGCCAGCAGTCCGAGCGGGAGGGCCTACAATGAGCAGTTCTTC. It yields the protein CASSPSGRAYNEQFF.

The chain carries TRBV5-6 and TRBJ2-7, with D perhaps being TRBD1 or TRBD2 (5 bases each). In germline, CDR1 is SGHDT, CDR2 YYEEEE. The CDR3 has 12 amino acids. V was cut by 4 bases and J by 6 bases, with 11 bases left in between. The CDR3 sequence: CASSAGTGEQYF. CDR3 in DNA: TGTGCCAGCAGCGCCGGGACCGGCGAGCAGTACTTC.

This clonotype showed up many times. This sequence joins TRBV24-1 and TRBJ1-5, with D unclear. The V end was cut by 3 bases, the J end by 0 bases, with 5 bases between. From germline, CDR1 is KGHDR and CDR2 SFDVKD. This CDR3 contains 14 residues. CDR3 DNA: TGTGCCACCAGTGATCCCCGTAGCAATCAGCCCCAGCATTTT. Protein: CATSDPRSNQPQHF.

A word on this clonotype: One end of the junction fails to match germline, which may point to a read error. The chain has TRBV7-3 and TRBJ2-5; D uncertain. The length of the CDR3 is 13 residues. Germline-derived CDR1 and CDR2 are SGHTA and FQGTGA. This CDR3 reads CVSSLGKKETQYF. The CDR3 bases are TGTGTCAGCAGCTTAGGCAAAAAAGAGACCCAGTACTTC. The full variable domain, completed using reference TRBV7-3 and TRBJ2-5, is GAGVSQTPSNKVTEKGKYVELRCDPISGHTALYWYRQSLGQGPEFLIYFQGTGAADDSGLPNDRFFAVRPEGSVSTLKIQRTERGDSAVYLCVSSLGKKETQYFGPGTRLLVL.

This clonotype was seen ten or more times. The chain uses TRBV7-3 and TRBJ2-1; 16 bases are shared with TRBD2. The CDR3 length is 15 residues. V gave up 5 bases and J gave up 8 bases; unmatched junction bases: 3. Germline assignment: CDR1 SGHTA and CDR2 FQGTGA. In DNA form, the CDR3 reads TGTGCCAGCAGCCTAGGGACTAGCGGGAGGGATGAGCAGTTCTTC. This encodes CASSLGTSGRDEQFF.

This clonotype was recorded many times. The rearrangement uses TRBV29-1 and TRBJ2-2, with 7 nucleotides matching TRBD2. J gave up 5 bases and V 4 bases, and 13 bases lay outside the gene matches. This CDR3 region has 16 residues. Germline loops: CDR1 SQVTM, CDR2 ANQGSEA. The CDR3 spells CSVARGGGSKTGELFF. In DNA, the CDR3 is TGCAGCGTTGCGAGGGGAGGCGGGAGTAAGACCGGGGAGCTGTTTTTT.

This chain links TRBV11-3 with TRBJ2-3; 11 nucleotides match TRBD1. CDR3 length equals 17 residues. Germline-derived CDR1 and CDR2 are SGHNT and YENEEA. Losses at the gene ends were 1 base for V and 2 bases for J; bases not matched to a gene: 5. CDR3 sequence (DNA): TGTGCCAGCAGCTTAGGGACAGGGGGCCGTGTCACAGATACGCAGTATTTT. It translates to CASSLGTGGRVTDTQYF.

About this clonotype itself: A much larger clone differs by one base, so this may be a read error. The chain uses TRBV7-8 and TRBJ2-5, with no clear D. Trimming took 1 base from V and 2 from J, leaving 11 bases between them. There are 15 residues in the CDR3. The germline V gene encodes CDR1 SGHVS and CDR2 FQNEAQ. CDR3: CASSLVSATQETQYF. In nucleotides, the CDR3 is TGTGCCAGCAGCTTAGTTTCGGCTACTCAAGAGACCCAGTACTTC.